This T cell receptor beta chain emerged from a study of T cells in localized non-small cell lung cancer. V lost 2 bases and J lost 5; bases outside the gene matches: 6. The length of the CDR3 is 16 residues. Germline lookup yields CDR1 MNHEY and CDR2 SVGAGI. As to this clone: The antigen is unknown.

Method: immunoSEQ multiplex PCR; TCRdb's copy keeps in-frame clones and lacks some. The profile shows approximately 54,000 clones, about nine tenths of them singletons. Study outcomes and limitations: Uninvolved adjacent lung had higher T cell clonality than tumor and all other tissues. Adjacent lung held a median around 58 of the top 100 tumor clones. Greater blood T cell density accompanied longer overall survival. Investigators sequenced only a single tumor region, leaving heterogeneity possible.

The chain carries TRBV6-5 and TRBJ2-3; 11 bases are shared with TRBD2. This sequence was found in a woman between 35 and 75 years old with stage I lung adenocarcinoma. The sequenced sample was peripheral blood, obtained before any cancer treatment. DNA for the CDR3: TGTGCCAGCAGTTACCGTCTAGCGGGGGGAGTAGATACGCAGTATTTT. As protein: CASSYRLAGGVDTQYF.